Listed below are T cell receptor beta chains from one sample, sequenced in a study of blood T cells in healthy people across ages. TCRdb called the 5' RACE reads again in MiXCR, with one record for every CDR3 protein. The top ten hold roughly a sixth of the sample, which has 850,000 or so distinct CDR3 sequences, more than 25% seen once. The sample was blood. The receptors derive from a woman over 75 in good health. CDR3s leave out the opening cysteine and the closing phenylalanine or tryptophan. Each record gives: V gene, clone size, CDR3 protein. Size tells how often a clone was seen (once, few, many) or the class of an expanded clone, and some rows leave it out.

v_call: TRBV12-3/TRBV12-4
clone_size: many
cdr3_aa: ASSWDNTGYT

v_call: TRBV7-2
clone_size: many
cdr3_aa: ASSPGLPTETQY

v_call: TRBV6-1
clone_size: few
cdr3_aa: ASSERGGGDEQY

v_call: TRBV10-3
clone_size: NA
cdr3_aa: AISAMLQGETQY

v_call: TRBV7-2
clone_size: few
cdr3_aa: ASSPLQRRTTGELF

v_call: TRBV27
clone_size: NA
cdr3_aa: ASSPRGVRQPQH

v_call: TRBV7-2
clone_size: NA
cdr3_aa: ASSLASAVNTEAF

v_call: TRBV30
clone_size: few
cdr3_aa: AWSPPRGRNNQPQH

v_call: TRBV5-8
clone_size: NA
cdr3_aa: ASSTRAYSAGGYT

v_call: TRBV19
clone_size: once
cdr3_aa: ASSMRRGTQY

v_call: TRBV20-1
clone_size: few
cdr3_aa: SASTQGVRKLF

v_call: TRBV4-3
clone_size: few
cdr3_aa: ASSQEGGRQH

v_call: TRBV7-9
clone_size: NA
cdr3_aa: ASSLAPRGQIRETQY

v_call: TRBV10-2
clone_size: many
cdr3_aa: ASSGTAFYEQY

v_call: TRBV2
clone_size: few
cdr3_aa: ASTGTVTNYGYT

v_call: TRBV7-2
clone_size: NA
cdr3_aa: ASSLLSRSNEQF

v_call: TRBV20-1
clone_size: NA
cdr3_aa: SARPLDGTGNYGYT

v_call: TRBV7-2
clone_size: NA
cdr3_aa: ASSPERAGNRPQH

v_call: TRBV25-1
clone_size: many
cdr3_aa: ASSEEATQY

v_call: TRBV12-3/TRBV12-4
clone_size: NA
cdr3_aa: ASSLAGQNSNQPQH

v_call: TRBV18
clone_size: NA
cdr3_aa: ASSRQQGKETQY

v_call: TRBV10-2
clone_size: NA
cdr3_aa: ASATGLAGGLYNEQF

v_call: TRBV6-2/TRBV6-3
clone_size: few
cdr3_aa: ASSYSEERRAF

v_call: TRBV12-3/TRBV12-4
clone_size: NA
cdr3_aa: ASSRDYTYEQY

v_call: TRBV4-2
clone_size: many
cdr3_aa: ASSPSYGIQGTDTQY

v_call: TRBV7-2
clone_size: few
cdr3_aa: ASSLVSAGGRDVSGQF

v_call: TRBV5-6
clone_size: few
cdr3_aa: ASSLYNRVDTQY

v_call: TRBV20-1
clone_size: few
cdr3_aa: SARARVLSTDTQY

v_call: TRBV20-1
clone_size: many
cdr3_aa: SAPWPGGPYEQY

v_call: TRBV20-1
clone_size: few
cdr3_aa: SARTGGNREAF

v_call: TRBV21-1
clone_size: NA
cdr3_aa: ASSKAHPEKLF

v_call: TRBV4-2
clone_size: many
cdr3_aa: ASSPDGGPWESSYNSPLH

v_call: TRBV4-1
clone_size: medium-sized
cdr3_aa: ASSQLSGGAYEQY

v_call: TRBV3-1
clone_size: NA
cdr3_aa: ASSQGSINEQF

v_call: TRBV20-1
clone_size: many
cdr3_aa: SARGVEIYEQY

v_call: TRBV5-1
clone_size: NA
cdr3_aa: ASSFGVDTEAF

v_call: TRBV5-6
clone_size: NA
cdr3_aa: ASSLWGQGEPQH

v_call: TRBV12-3/TRBV12-4
clone_size: many
cdr3_aa: ASTKAGSPRGEKLF

v_call: TRBV15
clone_size: few
cdr3_aa: ATSRDSQRLLSNQPQH

v_call: TRBV28
clone_size: once
cdr3_aa: ASSSRGTGRQEAQY

v_call: TRBV20-1
clone_size: NA
cdr3_aa: SASEDMDTEAF

v_call: TRBV20-1
clone_size: many
cdr3_aa: SASKDSPNYGYT

v_call: TRBV7-2
clone_size: NA
cdr3_aa: ASSQQGGGQLYEQY

v_call: TRBV5-1
clone_size: NA
cdr3_aa: ASSLPGQGAGELF

v_call: TRBV28
clone_size: many
cdr3_aa: ASTGRAGGSYEQY

v_call: TRBV2
clone_size: NA
cdr3_aa: ASNGRALGPEAF

v_call: TRBV20-1
clone_size: many
cdr3_aa: SARKGEHEQY

v_call: TRBV28
clone_size: NA
cdr3_aa: ASSFLNRSYEQY

v_call: TRBV7-2
clone_size: NA
cdr3_aa: VSSQGTFRQPQH

v_call: TRBV7-2
clone_size: NA
cdr3_aa: ASSLALDPLNGAQY

v_call: TRBV24-1
clone_size: NA
cdr3_aa: ATSDLGGPNTGELF

v_call: TRBV12-5
clone_size: few
cdr3_aa: ASGLGQGPNTEAF

v_call: TRBV28
clone_size: NA
cdr3_aa: ASSFNRGGSPLH

v_call: TRBV9
clone_size: many
cdr3_aa: ASSPTSGETDTQY

v_call: TRBV15
clone_size: NA
cdr3_aa: ATSSGSSGAVIARQF